The next 10 T cell receptor beta chains were all read from a single sample in a study of OX40 agonist ivuxolimab in advanced cancers. TCRdb's copy holds only in-frame clones and misses some; the assay was immunoSEQ multiplex PCR. The table has approximately 11,000 clones, roughly three quarters seen once; the top ten hold around a sixth. The sequences come from CD4+ or CD8+ T cells sorted from blood, collected in a trial of the OX40 agonist ivuxolimab. All receptors derive from an adult with an advanced solid tumor such as melanoma, head and neck, liver or kidney cancer.

In this sample, this clone turned up a few times. The rearrangement links TRBV7-9 to TRBJ2-2; the D is unclear. Per the germline V gene, CDR1 is SEHNR and CDR2 is FQNEAQ (reference sequence). Trimming cost V 6 bases and J 7 bases, with 9 bases left between them. This CDR3 comprises 12 residues. DNA of the CDR3: TGTGCCAGCAGTGATGAGTTCGGGGAGCTGTTTTTT. Its protein product is CASSDEFGELFF.

The CDR3 protein is CASSISGGLYNEQFF. The CDR3, as DNA: TGTGCCAGTAGTATTAGCGGGGGGCTTTACAATGAGCAGTTCTTC. The chain uses TRBV19 and TRBJ2-1, with TRBD2 matching 10 bases. Unmatched junction bases numbered 3, after V lost 3 bases and J lost 4 bases. This CDR3 spans 15 amino acids. CDR1 is LNHDA and CDR2 is SQIVND in the germline V gene (reference sequence).

V usage is TRBV19 and J usage is TRBJ2-1, with D possibly matching TRBD1 (6 bases). The CDR3 is 13 amino acids. Germline V lookup: CDR1 LNHDA, CDR2 SQIVND (reference sequence). V gave up 8 bases and J gave up 7 bases, with 15 bases separating them. CDR3 coding DNA: TGTGCCAGTGGAAGGACAGTTCAAAATGAGCAGTTCTTC. It translates to CASGRTVQNEQFF.

The V call is TRBV5-1, the J call TRBJ1-1; 9 bases are a match to TRBD1. The V gene's germline CDR1 is SGHRS and CDR2 YFSETQ. The CDR3 is 17 amino acids. After removal of 3 bases from V and 3 bases from J, the junction contained 12 bases not matched to a gene. The DNA for the CDR3 is TGCGCCAGCAGCTCGCCGGGACAGGGAGGGGCGTACACTGAAGCTTTCTTT. Translation: CASSSPGQGGAYTEAFF.

Within the sample, this clone is medium-sized. The rearrangement joins TRBV7-6 to TRBJ2-3; D gene unclear. There are 15 residues in the CDR3. Trimming took off 0 bases at V and 5 bases at J, with 12 bases between the two ends. Germline V lookup: CDR1 SGHVS, CDR2 FNYEAQ. CDR3 loop: CASSLALEVVDTQYF. In nucleotides, the CDR3 is TGTGCCAGCAGCTTAGCACTTGAAGTTGTAGATACGCAGTATTTT.

V gene TRBV27 combines with J gene TRBJ2-2; 9 nucleotides agree with TRBD1. The CDR3 loop spans 15 amino acids. Germline V gene lookup returns CDR1 MNHEY and CDR2 SMNVEV (reference sequence). J lost 4 bases, V lost 6 bases, and 6 bases had no gene match. The chain's CDR3 is CASSITGGLTGELFF. CDR3 sequence (DNA): TGTGCCAGCAGCATAACAGGGGGCCTCACCGGGGAGCTGTTTTTT.

The chain joins TRBV30 to TRBJ2-5; D ambiguous. This CDR3 has 11 amino acids. Germline values: CDR1 GTSNPN, CDR2 SVGIG (reference sequence). Trimming removed 2 bases from V and 5 bases from J, with 6 bases in between. CDR3 bases: TGTGCCTGGAGTCTGGGGGAGACCCAGTACTTC. Translated, it gives CAWSLGETQYF.

This sequence joins TRBV19 and TRBJ1-1; tentative D call: TRBD1 (6 bases). CDR3 size: 16 residues. The germline V gene has CDR1 LNHDA and CDR2 SQIVND (reference sequence). V shed 0 bases and J shed 2 bases, with 13 bases lying between them. The CDR3: CASSIEVQGSNTEAFF. The DNA of the CDR3 is TGTGCCAGTAGTATAGAGGTACAGGGATCAAACACTGAAGCTTTCTTT.

The genes are TRBV27 and TRBJ2-3, with D perhaps matching TRBD1 or TRBD2 (6 bases each). Germline V gives CDR1 MNHEY, CDR2 SMNVEV (reference sequence). The CDR3 sequence is 15 residues long. Trimming removed 4 bases at V and 11 bases at J, with 22 bases between. The CDR3 region is CASSYILGAIAEQYF. The DNA of the CDR3 is TGTGCCAGCAGTTATATCTTGGGGGCGATAGCGGAGCAGTATTTT.

This clone turned up a few times. The chain joins TRBV4-2 to TRBJ1-1; the D gene is possibly TRBD1 (5 bases). Germline values: CDR1 LGHNA, CDR2 YNFKEQ. The CDR3 sequence is 13 residues long. The germline V and J ends were trimmed by 6 bases and 5 bases, with 13 bases remaining between them. In nucleotides, the CDR3 is TGTGCCAGCAGTACTACAGGTTTAACTGAAGCTTTCTTT. It translates to CASSTTGLTEAFF.